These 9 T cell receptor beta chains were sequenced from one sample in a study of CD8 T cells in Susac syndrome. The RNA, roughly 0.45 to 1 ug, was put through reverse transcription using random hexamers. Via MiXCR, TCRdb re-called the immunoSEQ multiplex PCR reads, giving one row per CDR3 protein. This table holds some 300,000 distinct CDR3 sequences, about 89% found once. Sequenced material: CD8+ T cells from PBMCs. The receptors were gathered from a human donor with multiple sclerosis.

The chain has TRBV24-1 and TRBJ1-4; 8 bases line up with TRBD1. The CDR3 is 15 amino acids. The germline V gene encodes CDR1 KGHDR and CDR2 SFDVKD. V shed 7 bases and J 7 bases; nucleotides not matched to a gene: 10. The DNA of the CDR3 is TGTGCCACCAGGGGTGCCTCGGACAGGGTTGAAAAACTGTTTTTT. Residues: CATRGASDRVEKLFF.

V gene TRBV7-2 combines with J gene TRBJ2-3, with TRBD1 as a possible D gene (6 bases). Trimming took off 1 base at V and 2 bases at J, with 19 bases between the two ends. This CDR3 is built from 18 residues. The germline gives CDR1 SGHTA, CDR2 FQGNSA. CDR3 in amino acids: CASSLVFRDTWYTDTQYF. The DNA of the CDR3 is TGTGCCAGCAGCTTAGTTTTCCGGGACACCTGGTACACAGATACGCAGTATTTT.

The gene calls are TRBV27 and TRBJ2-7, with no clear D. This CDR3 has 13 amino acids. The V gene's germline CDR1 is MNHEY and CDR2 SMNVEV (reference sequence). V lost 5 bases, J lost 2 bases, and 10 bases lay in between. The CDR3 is CASSPGRPYEQYF. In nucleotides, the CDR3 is TGTGCCAGCAGTCCCGGACGGCCCTACGAGCAGTACTTC.

CDR3 in amino acids: CASSLSGPLREQFF. The CDR3 DNA sequence: TGTGCCAGCAGTTTATCAGGGCCACTCCGTGAGCAGTTCTTC. This chain connects TRBV27 to TRBJ2-1; D is ambiguous. Trimming left V 0 bases short and J 9 bases short, with 12 bases between. This CDR3 region has 14 residues. Germline assignment: CDR1 MNHEY and CDR2 SMNVEV (reference sequence).

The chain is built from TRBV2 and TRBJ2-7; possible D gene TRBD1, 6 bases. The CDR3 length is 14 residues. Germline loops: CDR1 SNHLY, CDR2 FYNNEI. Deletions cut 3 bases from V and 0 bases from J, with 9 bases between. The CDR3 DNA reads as TGTGCCAGCAGTGATCAGGACAGCTCCTACGAGCAGTACTTC. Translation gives CASSDQDSSYEQYF.

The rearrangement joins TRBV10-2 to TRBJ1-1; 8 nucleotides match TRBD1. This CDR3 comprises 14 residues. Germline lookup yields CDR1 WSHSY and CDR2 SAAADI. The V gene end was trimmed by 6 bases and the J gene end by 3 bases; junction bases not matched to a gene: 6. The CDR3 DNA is TGCGCCAGCAGGAGGGGACAGGTGGACACTGAAGCTTTCTTT. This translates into CASRRGQVDTEAFF.

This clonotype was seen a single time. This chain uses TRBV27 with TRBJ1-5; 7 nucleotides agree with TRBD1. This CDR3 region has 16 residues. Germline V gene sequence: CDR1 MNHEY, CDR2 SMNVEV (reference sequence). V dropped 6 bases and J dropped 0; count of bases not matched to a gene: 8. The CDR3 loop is CASRKTGLHSNQPQHF. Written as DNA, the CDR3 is TGTGCCAGCAGAAAGACAGGGTTGCATAGCAATCAGCCCCAGCATTTT.

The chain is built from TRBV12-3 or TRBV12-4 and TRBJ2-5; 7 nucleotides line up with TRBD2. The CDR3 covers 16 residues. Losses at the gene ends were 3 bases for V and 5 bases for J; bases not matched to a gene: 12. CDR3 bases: TGTGCCAGCAGTTTCGCCCTGGGGGGGGAATGGGAGACCCAGTACTTC. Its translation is CASSFALGGEWETQYF.

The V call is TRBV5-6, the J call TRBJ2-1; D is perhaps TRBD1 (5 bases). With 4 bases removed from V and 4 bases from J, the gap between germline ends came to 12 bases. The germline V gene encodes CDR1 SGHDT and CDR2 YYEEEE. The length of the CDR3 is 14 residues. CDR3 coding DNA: TGTGCCAGCAGCCCGTTGACAGTGTACAATGAGCAGTTCTTC. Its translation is CASSPLTVYNEQFF.